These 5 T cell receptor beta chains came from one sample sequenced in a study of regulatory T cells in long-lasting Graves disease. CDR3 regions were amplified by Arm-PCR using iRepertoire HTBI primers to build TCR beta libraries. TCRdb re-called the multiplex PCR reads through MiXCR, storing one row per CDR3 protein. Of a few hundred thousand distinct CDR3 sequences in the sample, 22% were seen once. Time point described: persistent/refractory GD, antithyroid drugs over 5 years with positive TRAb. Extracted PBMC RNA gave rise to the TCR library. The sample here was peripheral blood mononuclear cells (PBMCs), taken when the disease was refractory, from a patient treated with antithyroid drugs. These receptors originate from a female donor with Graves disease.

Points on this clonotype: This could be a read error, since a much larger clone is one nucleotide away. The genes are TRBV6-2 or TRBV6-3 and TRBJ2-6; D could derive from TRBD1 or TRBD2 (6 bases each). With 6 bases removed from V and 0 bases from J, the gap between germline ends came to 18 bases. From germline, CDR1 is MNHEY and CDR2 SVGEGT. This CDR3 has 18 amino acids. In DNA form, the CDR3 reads TGTGCCAGCAGCCGGGAGTGGGGGGCGTTCTCTGGGGCCAACGTCCTGACTTTC. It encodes CASSREWGAFSGANVLTF.

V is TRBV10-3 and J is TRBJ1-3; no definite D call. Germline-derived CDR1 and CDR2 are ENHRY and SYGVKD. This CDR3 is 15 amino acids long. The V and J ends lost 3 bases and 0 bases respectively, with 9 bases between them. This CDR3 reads CAISDYTSSGNTIYF. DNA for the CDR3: TGTGCCATCAGTGATTACACATCCTCTGGAAACACCATATATTTT.

The chain's CDR3 is CASSLGGPGQGAHYEQYF. CDR3 in DNA: TGCGCCAGCAGCTTGGGGGGACCCGGACAGGGTGCACACTACGAGCAGTACTTC. The chain recombines TRBV5-1 with TRBJ2-7, with 8 bases fitting TRBD1. CDR3 length: 18 residues. J lost 3 bases, V lost 0 bases, and 14 bases had no gene match. Per the germline V gene, CDR1 is SGHRS and CDR2 is YFSETQ.

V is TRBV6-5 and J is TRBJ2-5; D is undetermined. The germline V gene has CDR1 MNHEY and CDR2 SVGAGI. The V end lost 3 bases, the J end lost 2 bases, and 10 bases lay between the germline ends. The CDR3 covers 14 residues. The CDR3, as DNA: TGTGCCAGCAGTTATCTGTGGGCACAAGAGACCCAGTACTTC. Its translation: CASSYLWAQETQYF.

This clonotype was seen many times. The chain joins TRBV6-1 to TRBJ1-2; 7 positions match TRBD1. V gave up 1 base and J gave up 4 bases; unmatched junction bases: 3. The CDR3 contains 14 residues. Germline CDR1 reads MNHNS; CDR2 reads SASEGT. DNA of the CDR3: TGTGCCAGCAGTGAAGAGGGGGCTGGCTATGGCTACACCTTC. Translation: CASSEEGAGYGYTF.